This is a list of T cell receptor beta chains from one sample in a study of T cells after yellow fever vaccination. TCRdb reprocessed the 5' RACE reads with MiXCR, giving one entry per CDR3 protein. Here the sample spans about 340,000 distinct CDR3 sequences, around 4.1% being singletons. Material: PBMCs, obtained 5 days after the yellow fever booster vaccination. The origin of the receptors is a man between 18 and 35 years old who received the YFV17D yellow fever vaccine. CDR3s include the opening cysteine and the closing phenylalanine or tryptophan. D genes are given only for firm matches. Clone size is given for some rows only: seen once, a few or many times, or a class if the clone is expanded.

d_call,j_call,clone_size,v_call,cdr3_nt,cdr3_aa
TRBD2,TRBJ2-3,NA,TRBV6-2/TRBV6-3,TGTGCCAGCAGTCCTCGACTAGCGGGGGCTAGCACAGATACGCAGTATTTT,CASSPRLAGASTDTQYF
TRBD1,TRBJ1-2,NA,TRBV6-6,TGTGCCAGCAGTCTGGACAGGGGGCAGGATGGCTACACCTTC,CASSLDRGQDGYTF
TRBD2,TRBJ2-2,many,TRBV5-1,TGCGCCAGCCAAGGAGCGGGGGCAGTCGGGGAGCTGTTTTTT,CASQGAGAVGELFF
TRBD2,TRBJ2-3,NA,TRBV4-3,TGCGCCAGCAGCCGTAGATTAGGCGGGGGGCAGGGAGATACGCAGTATTTT,CASSRRLGGGQGDTQYF
NA,TRBJ1-1,NA,TRBV29-1,TGCAGCGTTCAAAGGCAGGGAGCCACTGAAGCTTTCTTT,CSVQRQGATEAFF
TRBD1,TRBJ2-3,NA,TRBV20-1,TGCAGTGCAACCGGGACAGGGGAAGGCACAGATACGCAGTATTTT,CSATGTGEGTDTQYF
TRBD2,TRBJ2-1,many,TRBV4-2,TGTGCCAGCAGCCAAGGACTAGCGTTCAATGAGCAGTTCTTC,CASSQGLAFNEQFF
NA,TRBJ2-3,few,TRBV7-6,TGTGCCAGCAGCTCCACAGGGAGCTCTACGCAGTATTTT,CASSSTGSSTQYF
NA,TRBJ2-1,many,TRBV7-2,TGTGCCAGCAGCATCAACAACAATGAGCAGTTCTTC,CASSINNNEQFF
TRBD1,TRBJ2-1,NA,TRBV29-1,TGCAGCGTCGAAGGGACAGGCCTAAATGAGCAGTTCTTC,CSVEGTGLNEQFF
TRBD2,TRBJ2-6,few,TRBV6-2/TRBV6-3,TGTGCCAGCAGTTACTCTAGGACTAGCGGGGGCTACGGGGCCAACGTCCTGACTTTC,CASSYSRTSGGYGANVLTF
NA,TRBJ1-5,NA,TRBV6-2/TRBV6-3,TGTGCCAGCAGTTACTCGGACGGAGAGTGGAATCAGCCCCAGCATTTT,CASSYSDGEWNQPQHF
NA,TRBJ1-4,many,TRBV20-1,TGCAGTGCTAGGATCGACGGCGCAACTAATGAAAAACTGTTTTTT,CSARIDGATNEKLFF
TRBD2,TRBJ2-3,many,TRBV7-9,TGTGCCAGCAGCCCCGGACTAGAGGGAGATACGCAGTATTTT,CASSPGLEGDTQYF
NA,TRBJ1-1,many,TRBV20-1,TGCAGTGCCTTCACCAGGGGAAACACTGAAGCTTTCTTT,CSAFTRGNTEAFF
NA,TRBJ2-2,many,TRBV29-1,TGCAGCTACCTATCACAGGGTCACACCGGGGAGCTGTTTTTT,CSYLSQGHTGELFF
NA,TRBJ1-6,few,TRBV12-3/TRBV12-4,TGTGCCAGCAGTTTTGCAGGTGTTGATTCACCCCTCCACTTT,CASSFAGVDSPLHF
TRBD2,TRBJ2-7,NA,TRBV7-2,TGTGCCAGCAGCAAAGCCGGGACTAGCGAGTTCGAGCAGTACTTC,CASSKAGTSEFEQYF